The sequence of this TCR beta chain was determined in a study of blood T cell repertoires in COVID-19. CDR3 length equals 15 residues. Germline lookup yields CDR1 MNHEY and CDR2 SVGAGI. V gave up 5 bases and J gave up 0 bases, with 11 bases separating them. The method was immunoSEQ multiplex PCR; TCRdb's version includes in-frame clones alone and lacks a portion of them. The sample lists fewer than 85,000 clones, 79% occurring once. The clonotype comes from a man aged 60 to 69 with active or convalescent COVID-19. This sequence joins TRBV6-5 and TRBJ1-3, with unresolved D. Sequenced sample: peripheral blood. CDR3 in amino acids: CASSQFSLSGNTIYF. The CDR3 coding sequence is TGTGCCAGCAGTCAATTTAGTCTCTCTGGAAACACCATATATTTT.